The text below deals with one T cell receptor beta chain. CDR1 is LGHNA, CDR2 YNFKEQ, per germline. CDR3 size: 16 residues. The V gene end was trimmed by 4 bases and the J gene end by 0 bases; junction bases not matched to a gene: 7. Sequencing used immunoSEQ multiplex PCR; TCRdb keeps in-frame clones, though not all of them. The sample has over 90,000 clones; roughly nine tenths are singletons. The sample is drawn from a study of OX40 agonist ivuxolimab in advanced cancers. The receptor was isolated from an adult with an advanced solid tumor such as melanoma, head and neck, liver or kidney cancer. Sequences were derived from CD4+ or CD8+ T cells sorted from blood, sampled in a trial of the OX40 agonist ivuxolimab. The V call is TRBV4-2, the J call TRBJ2-3; 7 bases map to TRBD1. CDR3 loop: CASSLDGQVSTDTQYF. The CDR3 region has the DNA TGTGCCAGCAGCCTGGATGGACAGGTGAGCACAGATACGCAGTATTTT.